This T cell receptor (beta chain) was recovered during a study of T cells expressing NK-cell markers. Study overall: The study drew TCR beta repertoires from sorted CD3+CD56+NKG2C+, CD3+CD56+NKG2C- and CD3+CD56-NKG2C+ T cells. With respect to HCMV, seven of the eight sequenced donors were seropositive, and one was seronegative. Study-wide results and caveats: The study found dominant NKG2C+ clonotypes at roughly 1.0-7.5% of CD8+ T cells in about six donors.

TCRdb re-called the 5' RACE reads and catalogs CDR3 proteins one per entry, DNA excluded. The sample includes approximately 380,000 distinct CDR3 sequences. Comments on this clonotype: Its antigen is unknown.

The clonotype was recovered from a man aged 18 to 69 in good health. Sequenced material: blood T cells: a sorted CD56 or NKG2C T cell subset, CD4+ or CD8+ T cells, or bulk PBMC T cells (not recorded which).

The chain's CDR3 is CASSDQPLRAGDTGELFF. V usage is TRBV7-3 and J usage is TRBJ2-2; TCRdb returns TRBD1, unconfirmable since there is no DNA. In germline, CDR1 is SGHTA, CDR2 FQGTGA. The CDR3 contains 18 residues.